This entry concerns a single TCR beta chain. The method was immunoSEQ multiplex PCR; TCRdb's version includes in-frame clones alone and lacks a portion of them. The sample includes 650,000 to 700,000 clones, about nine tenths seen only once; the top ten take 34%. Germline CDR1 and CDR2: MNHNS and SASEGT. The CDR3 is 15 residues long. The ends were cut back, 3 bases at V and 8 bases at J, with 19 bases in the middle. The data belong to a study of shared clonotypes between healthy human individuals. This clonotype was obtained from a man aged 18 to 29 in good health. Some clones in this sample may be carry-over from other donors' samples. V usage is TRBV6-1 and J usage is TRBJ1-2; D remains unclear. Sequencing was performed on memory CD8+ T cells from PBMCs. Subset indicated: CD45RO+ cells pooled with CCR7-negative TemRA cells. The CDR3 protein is CASSEDRRTTMGYTF. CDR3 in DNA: TGTGCCAGCAGTGAGGATAGGAGGACCACTATGGGCTACACCTTC.